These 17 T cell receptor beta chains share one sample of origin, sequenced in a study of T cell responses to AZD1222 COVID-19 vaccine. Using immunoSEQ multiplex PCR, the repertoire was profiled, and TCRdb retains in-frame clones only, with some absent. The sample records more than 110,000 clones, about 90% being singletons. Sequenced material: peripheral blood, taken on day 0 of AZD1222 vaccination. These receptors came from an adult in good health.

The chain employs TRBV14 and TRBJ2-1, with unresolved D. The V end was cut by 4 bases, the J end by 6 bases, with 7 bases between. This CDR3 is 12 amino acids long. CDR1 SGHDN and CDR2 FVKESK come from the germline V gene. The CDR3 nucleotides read TGTGCCAGCAGCCGGAACCCCAATGAGCAGTTCTTC. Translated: CASSRNPNEQFF. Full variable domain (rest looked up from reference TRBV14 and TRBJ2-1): EAGVTQFPSHSVIEKGQTVTLRCDPISGHDNLYWYRRVMGKEIKFLLHFVKESKQDESGMPNNRFLAERTGGTYSTLKVQPAELEDSGVYFCASSRNPNEQFFGPGTRLTVL.

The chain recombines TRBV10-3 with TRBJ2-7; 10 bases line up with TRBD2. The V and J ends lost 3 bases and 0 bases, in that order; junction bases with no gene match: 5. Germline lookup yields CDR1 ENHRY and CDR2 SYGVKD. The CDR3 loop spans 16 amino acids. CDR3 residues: CAISDLTSGNSYEQYF. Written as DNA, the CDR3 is TGTGCCATCAGTGACCTTACTAGCGGGAACTCCTACGAGCAGTACTTC.

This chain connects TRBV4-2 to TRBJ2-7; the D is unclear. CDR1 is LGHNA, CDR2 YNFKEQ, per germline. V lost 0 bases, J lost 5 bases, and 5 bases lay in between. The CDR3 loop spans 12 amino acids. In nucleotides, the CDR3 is TGTGCCAGCAGCCAAGATGGGGACGAGCAGTACTTC. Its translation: CASSQDGDEQYF.

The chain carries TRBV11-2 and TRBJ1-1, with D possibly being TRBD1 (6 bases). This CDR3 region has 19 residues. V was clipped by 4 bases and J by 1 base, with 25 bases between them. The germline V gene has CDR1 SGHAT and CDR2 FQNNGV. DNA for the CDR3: TGTGCCAGCAGCTCCCCGAGGGGGTGGGGGGCCCCTGAGAACACTGAAGCTTTCTTT. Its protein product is CASSSPRGWGAPENTEAFF.

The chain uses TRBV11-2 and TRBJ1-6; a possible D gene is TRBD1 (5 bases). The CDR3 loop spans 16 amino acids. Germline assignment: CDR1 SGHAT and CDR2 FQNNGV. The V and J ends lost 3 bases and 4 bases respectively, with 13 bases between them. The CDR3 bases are TGTGCCAGCAGCTTGAGGAAGGGGTCGTATAATTCACCCCTCCACTTT. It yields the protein CASSLRKGSYNSPLHF.

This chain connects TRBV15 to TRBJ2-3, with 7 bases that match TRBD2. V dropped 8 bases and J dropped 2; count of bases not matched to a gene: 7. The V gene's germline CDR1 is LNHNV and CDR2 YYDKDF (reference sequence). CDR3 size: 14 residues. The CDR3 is CATSHGGSTDTQYF. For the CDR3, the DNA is TGTGCCACCTCACACGGGGGGTCCACAGATACGCAGTATTTT.

CDR3: CASGAGPYQPQHF. Here the CDR3 DNA reads TGTGCCAGCGGGGCGGGGCCGTATCAGCCCCAGCATTTT. V is TRBV27 and J is TRBJ1-5; a possible D gene is TRBD1 (5 bases). The CDR3 consists of 13 residues. V gave up 8 bases and J gave up 5 bases, with 13 bases separating them. Per the germline V gene, CDR1 is MNHEY and CDR2 is SMNVEV (reference sequence).

For the CDR3, the DNA is TGTGCCAGCAGCTTGGGTACGGACATTACCGGGGAGCTGTTTTTT. Encoded protein: CASSLGTDITGELFF. The chain couples TRBV5-4 to TRBJ2-2, with a possible D match to TRBD1 (5 bases). The V gene's germline CDR1 is SGHNT and CDR2 YYREEE (reference sequence). V lost 0 bases, J lost 5 bases, and 11 bases lay in between. The length of the CDR3 is 15 residues.

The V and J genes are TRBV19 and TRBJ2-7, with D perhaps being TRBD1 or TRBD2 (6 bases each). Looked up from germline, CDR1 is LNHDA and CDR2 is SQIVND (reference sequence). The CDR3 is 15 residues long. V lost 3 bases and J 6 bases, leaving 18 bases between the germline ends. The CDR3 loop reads CASSIGSGAAGEQYF. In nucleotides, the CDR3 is TGTGCCAGTAGTATTGGATCGGGGGCAGCGGGCGAGCAGTACTTC.

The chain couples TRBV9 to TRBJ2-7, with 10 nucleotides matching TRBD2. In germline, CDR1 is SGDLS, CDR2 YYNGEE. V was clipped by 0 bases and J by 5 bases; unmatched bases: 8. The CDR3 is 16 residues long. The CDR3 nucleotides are TGTGCCAGCAGCGTAGCTTCGGGACTAGCGAGAGACGAGCAGTACTTC. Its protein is CASSVASGLARDEQYF.

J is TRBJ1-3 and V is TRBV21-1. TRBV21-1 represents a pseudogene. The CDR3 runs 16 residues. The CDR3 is CASSQPFRAAGNTIYF. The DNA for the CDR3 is TGTGCCAGCAGCCAACCCTTTCGCGCGGCTGGAAACACCATATATTTT.

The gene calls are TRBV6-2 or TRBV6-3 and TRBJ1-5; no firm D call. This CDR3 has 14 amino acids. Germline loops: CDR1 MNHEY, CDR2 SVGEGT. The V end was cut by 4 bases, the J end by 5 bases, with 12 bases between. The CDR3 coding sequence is TGTGCCAGCAGTTTCAGACGGAGAGATCAGCCCCAGCATTTT. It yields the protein CASSFRRRDQPQHF.

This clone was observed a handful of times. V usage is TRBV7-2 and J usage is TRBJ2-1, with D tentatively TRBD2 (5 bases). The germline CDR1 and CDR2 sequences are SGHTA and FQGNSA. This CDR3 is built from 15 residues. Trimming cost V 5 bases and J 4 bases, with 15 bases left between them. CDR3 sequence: CASSPPRGWYNEQFF. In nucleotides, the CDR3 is TGTGCCAGCAGCCCCCCCCGGGGTTGGTACAATGAGCAGTTCTTC.

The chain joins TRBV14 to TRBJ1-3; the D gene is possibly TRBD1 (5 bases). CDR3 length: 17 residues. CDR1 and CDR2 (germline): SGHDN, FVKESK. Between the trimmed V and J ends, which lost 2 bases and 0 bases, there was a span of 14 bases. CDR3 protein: CASSQQTGPGSGNTIYF. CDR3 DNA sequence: TGTGCCAGCAGCCAACAGACGGGGCCGGGCTCTGGAAACACCATATATTTT.

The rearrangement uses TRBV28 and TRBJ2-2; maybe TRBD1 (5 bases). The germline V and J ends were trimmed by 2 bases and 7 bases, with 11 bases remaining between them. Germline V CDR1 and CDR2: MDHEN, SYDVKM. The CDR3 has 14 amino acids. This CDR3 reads CASSLQGAGGELFF. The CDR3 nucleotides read TGTGCCAGCAGTTTACAGGGTGCAGGCGGGGAGCTGTTTTTT.

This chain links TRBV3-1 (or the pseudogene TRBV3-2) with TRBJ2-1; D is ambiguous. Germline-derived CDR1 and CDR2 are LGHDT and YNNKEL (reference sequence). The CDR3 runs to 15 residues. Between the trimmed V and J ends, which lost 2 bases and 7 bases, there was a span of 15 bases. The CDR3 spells CASSQSRTDSNEQFF. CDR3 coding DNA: TGTGCCAGCAGCCAAAGTAGGACCGATTCTAATGAGCAGTTCTTC.

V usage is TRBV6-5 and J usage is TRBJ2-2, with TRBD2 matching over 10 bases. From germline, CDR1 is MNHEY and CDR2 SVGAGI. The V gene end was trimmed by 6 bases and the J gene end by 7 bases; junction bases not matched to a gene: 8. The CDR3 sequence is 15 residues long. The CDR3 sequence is CASRLTRLAGGELFF. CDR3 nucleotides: TGTGCCAGCAGGCTTACCAGACTAGCGGGCGGGGAGCTGTTTTTT.